The T cell receptor (beta chain) described here comes from a study of control samples from healthy donors and cancer patients. A remark on this clone: The same CDR3 also results from other DNA sequences found in this sample.

The assay was immunoSEQ multiplex PCR, and TCRdb's table has in-frame clones only and misses some. The sample records about 180,000 clones, nearly 90% being singletons. The CDR3 extends over 13 amino acids. Germline CDR1 reads SGHTA; CDR2 reads FQGNSA. The V end lost 1 base, the J end lost 4 bases, and 6 bases lay between the germline ends. This receptor was obtained from a woman aged 50 to 60 in good health. This chain uses TRBV7-2 with TRBJ2-3; D unclear. The sequencing sample was made of blood. DNA for the CDR3: TGTGCCAGCAGCTTAGGGGCAGCAGATACGCAGTATTTT. This encodes CASSLGAADTQYF. The full variable domain, its missing parts supplied by reference TRBV7-2 and TRBJ2-3, is GAGVSQSPSNKVTEKGKDVELRCDPISGHTALYWYRQSLGQGLEFLIYFQGNSAPDKSGLPSDRFSAERTGGSVSTLTIQRTQQEDSAVYLCASSLGAADTQYFGPGTRLTVL.